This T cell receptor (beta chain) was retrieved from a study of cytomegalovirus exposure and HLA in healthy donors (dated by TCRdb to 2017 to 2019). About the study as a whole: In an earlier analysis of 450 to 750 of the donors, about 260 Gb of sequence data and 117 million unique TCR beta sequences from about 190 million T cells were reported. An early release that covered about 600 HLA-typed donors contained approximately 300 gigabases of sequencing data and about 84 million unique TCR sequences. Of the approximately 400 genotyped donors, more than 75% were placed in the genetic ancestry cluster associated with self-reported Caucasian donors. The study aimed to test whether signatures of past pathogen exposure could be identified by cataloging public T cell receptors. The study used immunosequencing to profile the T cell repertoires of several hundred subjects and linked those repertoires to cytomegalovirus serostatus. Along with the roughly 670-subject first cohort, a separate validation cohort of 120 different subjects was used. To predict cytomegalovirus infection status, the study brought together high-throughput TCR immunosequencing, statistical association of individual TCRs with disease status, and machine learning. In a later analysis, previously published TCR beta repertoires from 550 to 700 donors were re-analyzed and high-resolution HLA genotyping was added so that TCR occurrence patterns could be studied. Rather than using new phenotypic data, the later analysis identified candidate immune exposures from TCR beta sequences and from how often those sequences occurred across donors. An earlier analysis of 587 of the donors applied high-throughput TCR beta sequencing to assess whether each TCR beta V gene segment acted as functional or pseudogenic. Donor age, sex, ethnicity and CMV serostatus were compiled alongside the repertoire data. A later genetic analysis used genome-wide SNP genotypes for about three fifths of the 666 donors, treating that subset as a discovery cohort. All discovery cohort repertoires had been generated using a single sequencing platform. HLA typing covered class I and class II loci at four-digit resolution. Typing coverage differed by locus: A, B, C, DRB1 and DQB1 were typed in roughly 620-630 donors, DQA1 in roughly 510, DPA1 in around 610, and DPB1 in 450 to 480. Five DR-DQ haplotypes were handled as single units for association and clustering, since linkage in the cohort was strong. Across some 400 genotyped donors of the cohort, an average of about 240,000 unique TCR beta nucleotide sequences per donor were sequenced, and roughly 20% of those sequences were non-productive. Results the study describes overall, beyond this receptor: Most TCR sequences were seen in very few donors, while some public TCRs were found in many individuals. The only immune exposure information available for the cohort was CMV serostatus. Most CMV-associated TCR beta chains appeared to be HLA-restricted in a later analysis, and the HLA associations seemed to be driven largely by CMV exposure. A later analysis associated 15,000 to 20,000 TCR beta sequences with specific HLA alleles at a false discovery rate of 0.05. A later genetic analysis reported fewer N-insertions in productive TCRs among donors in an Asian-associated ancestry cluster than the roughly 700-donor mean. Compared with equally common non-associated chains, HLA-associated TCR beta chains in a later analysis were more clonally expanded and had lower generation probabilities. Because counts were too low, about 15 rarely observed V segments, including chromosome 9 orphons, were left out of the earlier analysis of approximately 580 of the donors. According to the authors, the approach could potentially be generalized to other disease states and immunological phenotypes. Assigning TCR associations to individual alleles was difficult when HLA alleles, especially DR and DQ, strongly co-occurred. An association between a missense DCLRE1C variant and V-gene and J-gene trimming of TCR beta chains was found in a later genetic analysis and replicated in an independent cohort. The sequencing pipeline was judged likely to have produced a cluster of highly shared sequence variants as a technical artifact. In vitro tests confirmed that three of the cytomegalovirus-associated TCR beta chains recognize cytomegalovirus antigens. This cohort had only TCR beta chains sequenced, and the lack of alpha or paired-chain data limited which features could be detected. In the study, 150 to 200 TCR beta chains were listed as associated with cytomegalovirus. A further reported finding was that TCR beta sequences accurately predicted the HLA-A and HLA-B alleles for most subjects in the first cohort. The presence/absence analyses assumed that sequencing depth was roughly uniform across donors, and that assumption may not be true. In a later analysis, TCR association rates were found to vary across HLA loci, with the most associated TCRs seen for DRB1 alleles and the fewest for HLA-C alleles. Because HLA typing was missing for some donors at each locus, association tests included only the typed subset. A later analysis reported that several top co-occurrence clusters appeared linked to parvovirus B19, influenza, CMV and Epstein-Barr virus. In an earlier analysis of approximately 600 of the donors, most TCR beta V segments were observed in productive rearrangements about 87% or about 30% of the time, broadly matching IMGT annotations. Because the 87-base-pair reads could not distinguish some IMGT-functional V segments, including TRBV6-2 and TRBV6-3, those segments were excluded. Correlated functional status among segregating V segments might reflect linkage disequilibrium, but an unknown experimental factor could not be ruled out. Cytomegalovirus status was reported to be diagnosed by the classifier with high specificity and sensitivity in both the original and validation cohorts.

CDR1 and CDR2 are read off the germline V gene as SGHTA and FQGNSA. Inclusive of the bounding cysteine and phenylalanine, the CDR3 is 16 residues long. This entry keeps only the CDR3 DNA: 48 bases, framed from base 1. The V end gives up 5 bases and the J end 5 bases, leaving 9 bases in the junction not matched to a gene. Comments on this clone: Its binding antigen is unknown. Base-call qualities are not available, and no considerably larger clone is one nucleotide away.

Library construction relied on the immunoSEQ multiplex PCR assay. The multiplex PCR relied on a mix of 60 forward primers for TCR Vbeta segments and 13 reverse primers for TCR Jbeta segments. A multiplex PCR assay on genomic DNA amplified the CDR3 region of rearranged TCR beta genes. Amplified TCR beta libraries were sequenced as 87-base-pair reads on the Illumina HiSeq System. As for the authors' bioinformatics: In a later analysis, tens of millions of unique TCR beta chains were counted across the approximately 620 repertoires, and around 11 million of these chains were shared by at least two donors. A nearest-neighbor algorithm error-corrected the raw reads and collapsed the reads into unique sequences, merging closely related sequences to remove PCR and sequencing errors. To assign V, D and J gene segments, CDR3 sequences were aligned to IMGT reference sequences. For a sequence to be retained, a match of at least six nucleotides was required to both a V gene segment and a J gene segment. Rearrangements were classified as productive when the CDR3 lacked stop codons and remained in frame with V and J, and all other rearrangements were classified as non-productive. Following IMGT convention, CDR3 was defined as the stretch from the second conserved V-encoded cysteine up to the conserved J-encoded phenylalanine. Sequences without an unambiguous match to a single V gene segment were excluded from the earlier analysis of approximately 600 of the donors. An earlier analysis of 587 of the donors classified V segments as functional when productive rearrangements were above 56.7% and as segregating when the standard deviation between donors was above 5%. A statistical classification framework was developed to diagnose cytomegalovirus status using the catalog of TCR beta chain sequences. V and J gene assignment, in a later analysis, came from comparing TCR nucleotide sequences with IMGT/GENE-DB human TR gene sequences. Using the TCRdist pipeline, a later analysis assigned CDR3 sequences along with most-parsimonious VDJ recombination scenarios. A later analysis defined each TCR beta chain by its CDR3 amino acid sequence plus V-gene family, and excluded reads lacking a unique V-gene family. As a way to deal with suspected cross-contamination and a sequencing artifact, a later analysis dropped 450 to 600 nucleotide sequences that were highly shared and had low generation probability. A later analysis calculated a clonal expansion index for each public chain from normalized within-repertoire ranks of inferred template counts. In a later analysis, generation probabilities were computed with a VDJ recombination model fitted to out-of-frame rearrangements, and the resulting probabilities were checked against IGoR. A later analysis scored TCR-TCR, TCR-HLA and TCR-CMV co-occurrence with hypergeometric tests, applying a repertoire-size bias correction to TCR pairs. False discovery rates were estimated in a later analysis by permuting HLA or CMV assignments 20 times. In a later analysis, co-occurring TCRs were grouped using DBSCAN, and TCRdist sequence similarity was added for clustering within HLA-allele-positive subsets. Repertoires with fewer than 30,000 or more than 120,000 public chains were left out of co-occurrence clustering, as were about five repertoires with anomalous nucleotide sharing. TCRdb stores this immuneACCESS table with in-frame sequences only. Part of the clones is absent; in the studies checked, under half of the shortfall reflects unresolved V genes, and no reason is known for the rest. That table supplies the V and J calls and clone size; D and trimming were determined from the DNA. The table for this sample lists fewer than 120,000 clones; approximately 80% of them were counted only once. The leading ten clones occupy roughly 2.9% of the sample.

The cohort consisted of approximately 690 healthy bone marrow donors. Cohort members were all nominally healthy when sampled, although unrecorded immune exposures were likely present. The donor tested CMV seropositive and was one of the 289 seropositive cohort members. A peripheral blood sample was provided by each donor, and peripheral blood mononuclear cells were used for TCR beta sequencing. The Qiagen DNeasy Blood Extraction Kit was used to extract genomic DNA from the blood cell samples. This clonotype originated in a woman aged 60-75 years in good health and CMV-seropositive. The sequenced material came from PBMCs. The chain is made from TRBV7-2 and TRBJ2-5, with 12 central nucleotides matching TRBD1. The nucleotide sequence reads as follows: TGTGCCAGCAGCCAGACGGGACAGGGGGCCCGGGAGACCCAGTACTTC. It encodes CASSQTGQGARETQYF. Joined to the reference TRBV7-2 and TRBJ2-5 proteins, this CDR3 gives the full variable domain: GAGVSQSPSNKVTEKGKDVELRCDPISGHTALYWYRQSLGQGLEFLIYFQGNSAPDKSGLPSDRFSAERTGGSVSTLTIQRTQQEDSAVYLCASSQTGQGARETQYFGPGTRLLVL.